Below are 23 T cell receptor beta chains sequenced from a single sample in a study of T cells after yellow fever vaccination. TCRdb re-called the 5' RACE reads with MiXCR, one entry per CDR3 protein. The repertoire has hundreds of thousands of distinct CDR3 sequences, approximately 18% of them found once; the top ten carry over 15%. The source material was PBMCs, sampled before the yellow fever booster vaccination. The receptors derive from a man between 18 and 35 years old who received the YFV17D yellow fever vaccine.

This clonotype occurred a few times. The chain has TRBV7-2 and TRBJ1-6; 7 bases fit TRBD1. The CDR3 has 14 amino acids. Germline V lookup: CDR1 SGHTA, CDR2 FQGNSA. The junction had 3 bases not matched to a gene; V was cut back by 4 bases and J by 6 bases. The CDR3 loop is CASSSGQLNSPLHF. The CDR3 nucleotides are TGTGCCAGCAGCTCGGGACAGCTTAATTCACCCCTCCACTTT.

This clonotype was found a few times. The V call is TRBV12-3 or TRBV12-4, the J call TRBJ1-2; D not resolved. This CDR3 region has 14 residues. V lost 5 bases to trimming and J lost 4 bases, with 14 bases between them. CDR3 nucleotides: TGTGCCAGCAGTGCCGGTCGGGCTCGCTATGGCTACACCTTC. Translation gives CASSAGRARYGYTF.

This clonotype has more than one count but fewer than ten. The chain has TRBV20-1 and TRBJ1-1, with unresolved D. CDR1 and CDR2 from the germline V gene are DFQATT and SNEGSKA (reference sequence). The CDR3 length is 14 residues. Between the trimmed V and J ends, which lost 3 bases and 0 bases, there was a span of 11 bases. CDR3 nucleotide sequence: TGCAGTGCTAGGCGGGGAGGAATGAACACTGAAGCTTTCTTT. Its protein is CSARRGGMNTEAFF.

This chain uses TRBV3-1 with TRBJ1-2, with 8 bases lining up with TRBD1. Germline assignment: CDR1 LGHDT and CDR2 YNNKEL (reference sequence). Trimming cost V 4 bases and J 7 bases; bases outside gene matches: 2. This CDR3 has 12 amino acids. CDR3 amino acids: CASSPDRAGYTF. DNA of the CDR3: TGTGCCAGCAGCCCGGACAGGGCTGGCTACACCTTC.

This clonotype showed up many times. CDR3 amino acids: CASSPWGSGASDTQYF. The DNA of the CDR3 is TGTGCCAGCAGCCCTTGGGGTAGCGGGGCCTCAGATACGCAGTATTTT. The chain uses TRBV12-3 or TRBV12-4 and TRBJ2-3, with 8 bases lining up with TRBD2. CDR3 size: 16 residues. V shed 6 bases and J 4 bases; nucleotides not matched to a gene: 12.

This clonotype was recorded only once. V and J are TRBV2 and TRBJ2-2; TRBD2 aligns across 9 bases. The CDR3 has 17 residues. Losses at the gene ends were 7 bases for V and 4 bases for J; bases not matched to a gene: 13. The germline V gene encodes CDR1 SNHLY and CDR2 FYNNEI. CDR3: CASISPEGSGSTGELFF. CDR3 DNA: TGTGCCAGCATCTCCCCCGAAGGTAGCGGGAGCACCGGGGAGCTGTTTTTT. The full variable domain, completed using reference TRBV2 and TRBJ2-2, is EPEVTQTPSHQVTQMGQEVILRCVPISNHLYFYWYRQILGQKVEFLVSFYNNEISEKSEIFDDQFSVERPDGSNFTLKIRSTKLEDSAMYFCASISPEGSGSTGELFFGEGSRLTVL.

This clonotype was seen a few times. The chain combines TRBV5-1 with TRBJ2-1; D possibly matches TRBD1 or TRBD2 (5 bases each). The CDR3 loop spans 14 amino acids. The V gene lost 0 bases and the J gene lost 5 bases, with 9 bases spanning the gap. Germline CDR1 SGHRS, CDR2 YFSETQ. CDR3 sequence (DNA): TGCGCCAGCAGCTTGGGGGGGAGTGACAATGAGCAGTTCTTC. Protein: CASSLGGSDNEQFF.

The sample holds a few counts of this clonotype. The chain joins TRBV11-2 to TRBJ1-3, with a tentative D call TRBD1 (6 bases). With 6 bases removed from V and 0 bases from J, the gap between germline ends came to 12 bases. Germline V gene data show CDR1 as SGHAT and CDR2 as FQNNGV. This CDR3 has 15 residues. CDR3 in DNA: TGTGCCAGCAGGCCGTCCAGGGGCTCTGGAAACACCATATATTTT. The encoded protein is CASRPSRGSGNTIYF.

The chain combines TRBV6-2 or TRBV6-3 with TRBJ2-2, with 8 bases matching TRBD1. The V and J ends lost 5 bases and 6 bases, in that order; junction bases with no gene match: 2. Per the germline V gene, CDR1 is MNHEY and CDR2 is SVGEGT. This CDR3 has 13 amino acids. The CDR3 loop is CASSTTGAGELFF. CDR3 nucleotides: TGTGCCAGCAGTACGACAGGGGCCGGGGAGCTGTTTTTT.

V usage is TRBV7-3 and J usage is TRBJ1-6; D is unclear. The ends were cut back, 1 base at V and 7 bases at J, with 8 bases in the middle. This CDR3 contains 14 residues. CDR1 and CDR2 from the germline V gene are SGHTA and FQGTGA. DNA of the CDR3: TGTGCCAGCAGCTTAAGCCAGGAGAATTCACCCCTCCACTTT. Translated, it gives CASSLSQENSPLHF.

The chain links TRBV7-2 to TRBJ2-3; no firm D call. The CDR3 has 13 residues. The germline V gene has CDR1 SGHTA and CDR2 FQGNSA. The V end was cut by 4 bases, the J end by 5 bases, with 10 bases between. CDR3 in amino acids: CASSSSRQDTQYF. CDR3 coding DNA: TGTGCCAGCAGCTCCTCTCGGCAAGATACGCAGTATTTT.

This clonotype has ten or more counts. The gene calls are TRBV4-1 and TRBJ2-5; 9 bases match TRBD2. V was pared by 5 bases and J by 0 bases, with 4 bases of the junction left unmatched. The CDR3 runs 15 residues. The germline V gene has CDR1 MGHRA and CDR2 YSYEKL. Here the CDR3 DNA reads TGCGCCAGCAGCTCCCTAGCGGGATACCAAGAGACCCAGTACTTC. Its protein is CASSSLAGYQETQYF.

This clonotype was found many times. The chain links TRBV4-1 to TRBJ1-1, with a tentative D call TRBD1 (5 bases). Trimming shortened V by 1 base and J by 11 bases, and 11 bases separated the two germline ends. Germline CDR1 reads MGHRA; CDR2 reads YSYEKL. The CDR3 totals 12 residues. The CDR3 sequence: CASSQVAGRAFF. CDR3 DNA: TGCGCCAGCAGCCAAGTGGCAGGGAGGGCTTTCTTT.

This clonotype has only a few counts. This rearrangement joins TRBV9 to TRBJ2-2, with TRBD2 matching 8 bases. Germline V lookup: CDR1 SGDLS, CDR2 YYNGEE. The junction had 7 bases not matched to a gene; V was cut back by 4 bases and J by 5 bases. This CDR3 spans 15 amino acids. The CDR3 loop is CASSQWRGVTGELFF. The CDR3, as DNA: TGTGCCAGCAGCCAATGGCGGGGGGTGACCGGGGAGCTGTTTTTT.

The V call is TRBV5-5, the J call TRBJ1-5; no reliable D call. Germline V gene lookup returns CDR1 SGHKS and CDR2 YYEKEE (reference sequence). Trimming stripped 2 bases from V and 7 bases from J, with 13 bases between. The CDR3 totals 14 residues. CDR3 amino acids: CASSLVPGVQPQHF. CDR3 DNA: TGTGCCAGCAGCTTAGTTCCTGGAGTCCAGCCCCAGCATTTT.

The chain carries TRBV20-1 and TRBJ2-7; 8 bases match TRBD2. In germline, CDR1 is DFQATT, CDR2 SNEGSKA (reference sequence). CDR3 length: 12 amino acids. V lost 2 bases and J lost 7; bases outside the gene matches: 4. Written as DNA, the CDR3 is TGCAGTGCTAGACCAGGGACTAGGGAGCAGTACTTC. This encodes CSARPGTREQYF.

This rearrangement joins TRBV14 to TRBJ1-4, with a weak D call TRBD1 (6 bases). CDR3 size: 17 residues. Germline V gene sequence: CDR1 SGHDN, CDR2 FVKESK. Trimming took off 1 base at V and 8 bases at J, with 20 bases between the two ends. The CDR3 is CASSQAQGAGVDEKLFF. CDR3 nucleotides: TGTGCCAGCAGCCAAGCCCAAGGAGCAGGGGTTGACGAAAAACTGTTTTTT.

J is TRBJ2-1 and V is TRBV5-1, with 12 bases that match TRBD2. The V and J ends lost 7 bases and 6 bases, in that order; junction bases with no gene match: 23. The CDR3 runs to 20 residues. Germline values: CDR1 SGHRS, CDR2 YFSETQ. The CDR3 loop is CASRNPLAGGPGVLFNEQFF. The CDR3 nucleotides read TGCGCCAGCCGCAACCCCCTAGCGGGGGGGCCCGGGGTCCTATTCAATGAGCAGTTCTTC.

This clonotype was detected a few times. The V call is TRBV20-1, the J call TRBJ2-2; D remains unclear. The CDR3 loop spans 16 amino acids. Germline lookup yields CDR1 DFQATT and CDR2 SNEGSKA (reference sequence). V lost 1 base to trimming and J lost 3 bases, with 15 bases between them. In nucleotides, the CDR3 is TGCAGTGCTAGAGCCCTCCCGGGTTCGGACACCGGGGAGCTGTTTTTT. This translates into CSARALPGSDTGELFF.

V and J are TRBV5-3 and TRBJ2-5; tentative D call: TRBD2 (6 bases). TRBV5-3 is given ORF status, its function remaining uncertain. CDR3 length: 14 residues. Between the trimmed V and J ends, which lost 5 bases and 5 bases, there was a span of 16 bases. CDR3 sequence: CARRSPTSSETQYF. The CDR3 coding sequence is TGTGCCAGAAGGTCCCCGACTAGTTCGGAGACCCAGTACTTC.

This chain uses TRBV20-1 with TRBJ2-4, with D perhaps TRBD1 (6 bases). Germline CDR1 is DFQATT and CDR2 is SNEGSKA (reference sequence). Between the trimmed V and J ends, which lost 0 bases and 0 bases, there was a span of 12 bases. The CDR3 runs to 16 residues. This CDR3 is CSARDPGHLAKNIQYF. The CDR3 coding sequence is TGCAGTGCTAGAGATCCGGGACACTTAGCCAAAAACATTCAGTACTTC.

This clonotype was detected ten times or more. This chain links TRBV4-1 with TRBJ2-2; a weak D match, TRBD1 (6 bases). Trimming left V 1 base short and J 1 base short, with 7 bases between. Germline CDR1 and CDR2: MGHRA and YSYEKL. This CDR3 has 15 amino acids. The CDR3 nucleotides are TGCGCCAGCAGCCAAGTAGGGGGGAACACCGGGGAGCTGTTTTTT. Translated: CASSQVGGNTGELFF.

The table lists this clonotype with a few counts. The J gene is TRBJ1-2, the V gene TRBV20-1; D might be TRBD1 (6 bases). The CDR3 runs 13 residues. Germline CDR1 reads DFQATT; CDR2 reads SNEGSKA (reference sequence). V shed 6 bases and J shed 5 bases, with 16 bases lying between them. CDR3 coding DNA: TGCAGTGCGAGATCTTTGACAGGTTATGGCTACACCTTC. This encodes CSARSLTGYGYTF.